Listed here are 5 T cell receptor beta chains from one sample, sequenced in a study of T cell repertoires in cytomegalovirus infection. Their specific antigens are unknown. MiXCR was run by TCRdb on the reads, yielding one entry per CDR3 protein. This sample has 650,000 to 900,000 distinct CDR3 sequences, with approximately 32% found just once. The sample consisted of cultured CD8+ T cells from PBMCs, taken from culture after CMV antigen stimulation. These receptors originate from a human donor in good health (CMV status not recorded). Some clones in this sample may be carry-over from other donors' samples.

The rearrangement links TRBV11-2 to TRBJ2-1; TRBD2 aligns across 16 bases. The CDR3 is 18 amino acids. Germline assignment: CDR1 SGHAT and CDR2 FQNNGV. V gave up 3 bases and J gave up 8 bases; unmatched junction bases: 10. For the CDR3, the DNA is TGTGCCAGCAGCTTCCCGCTCGGGACTAGCGGGGGGGGCGATGAGCAGTTCTTC. Translating it yields CASSFPLGTSGGGDEQFF.

This rearrangement joins TRBV10-3 to TRBJ2-3; 7 bases are a match to TRBD2. V was clipped by 1 base and J by 1 base; unmatched bases: 2. Germline loops: CDR1 ENHRY, CDR2 SYGVKD. This CDR3 region has 15 residues. The CDR3 bases are TGTGCCATCAGTGAGTTCACTAGCGGCACAGATACGCAGTATTTT. It codes for CAISEFTSGTDTQYF.

This clonotype has just a few counts. The chain carries TRBV9 and TRBJ1-4, with TRBD1 as a possible D gene (5 bases). Germline-derived CDR1 and CDR2 are SGDLS and YYNGEE. The CDR3 loop spans 16 amino acids. Trimming pared 4 bases from V and 3 bases from J, leaving 16 bases between. The DNA of the CDR3 is TGTGCCAGCAGCCCGGCCAGGGAGGGAGCTAATGAAAAACTGTTTTTT. It encodes CASSPAREGANEKLFF.

Worth noting for this clonotype: A far more abundant clone sits one base away, making this likely a read error. This rearrangement joins TRBV12-3 or TRBV12-4 to TRBJ2-3; 10 positions agree with TRBD2. This CDR3 has 15 residues. The DNA of the CDR3 is TGTGCCAGCAGTTCTAGCGGGGGCAGCACAGATACGCTGTATTTT. Translated: CASSSSGGSTDTLYF.

This chain connects TRBV7-9 to TRBJ2-5; D possibly uses TRBD1 or TRBD2 (6 bases each). CDR1 and CDR2 from the germline V gene are SEHNR and FQNEAQ (reference sequence). Between the trimmed V and J ends, which lost 4 bases and 4 bases, there was a span of 19 bases. The CDR3 consists of 16 residues. CDR3 residues: CASSSPGGRVRETQYF. DNA for the CDR3: TGTGCCAGCAGCTCCCCCGGGGGCCGGGTTAGAGAGACCCAGTACTTC. Supplemented by reference TRBV7-9 and TRBJ2-5, the full variable domain reads DTGVSQNPRHKITKRGQNVTFRCDPISEHNRLYWYRQTLGQGPEFLTYFQNEAQLEKSRLLSDRFSAERPKGSFSTLEIQRTEQGDSAMYLCASSSPGGRVRETQYFGPGTRLLVL.